This T cell receptor (beta chain) was captured in a study of blood T cell repertoires in COVID-19. Whole-study context: Samples of COVID-19 (acute and convalescent) were obtained from the United States, Italy and Spain. PBMCs, B-cell-depleted T cells, or T cells provided the cDNA or gDNA that made up the material.

The CDR3 is 16 amino acids. Germline lookup yields CDR1 MGHRA and CDR2 YSYEKL. V was clipped by 1 base and J by 4 bases, with 17 bases between them. In the original processing: Counts of nucleated cells, estimated from reference gene primer amplification, were obtained. Libraries were prepared by immunoSEQ multiplex PCR; TCRdb keeps only in-frame clonotypes and omits some of them. The V and J calls and clone size come from that table; D and trimming were worked out from the DNA. This sample carries about 33,000 clones, approximately 85% of them seen once, and the ten largest clones take roughly 7%. The receptor's source is a human donor in a cohort sampled during active COVID-19. The specimen was peripheral blood. The V gene is TRBV4-1, the J gene TRBJ2-7, with D perhaps matching TRBD1 (5 bases). This CDR3 is CASSQATVGFGYEQYF. DNA for the CDR3: TGCGCCAGCAGCCAAGCGACAGTAGGATTTGGTTACGAGCAGTACTTC.